A selection of T cell receptor beta chains follows, all from one sample in a study of T cells in Graves' hyperthyroidism and ophthalmopathy. TCRdb reanalysed the multiplex PCR reads using MiXCR and keeps one entry per CDR3 protein. The table has about 420,000 distinct CDR3 sequences, roughly 13% seen once. Sequences were obtained from blood. These receptors came from a young woman with Graves' hyperthyroidism. Each CDR3 is given with its conserved first and last residue. D genes are given only for firm matches. Clone sizes are given selectively: once, few, many, or a class where the clone is expanded.

clone size	D gene	V gene	J gene	CDR3 protein	CDR3 DNA
many	.	TRBV12-3/TRBV12-4	TRBJ2-4	CASSFGSGNIQYF	TGTGCCAGCAGTTTTGGGTCCGGAAACATTCAGTACTTC
many	TRBD2	TRBV6-1	TRBJ2-1	CASKRVAGANEQFF	TGTGCCAGCAAGCGGGTAGCGGGAGCAAATGAGCAGTTCTTC
.	.	TRBV7-2	TRBJ2-1	CASSLRATSEQFF	TGTGCCAGCAGCTTAAGAGCTACTAGTGAGCAGTTCTTC
many	TRBD2	TRBV20-1	TRBJ2-1	CSARELAGAHEQFF	TGCAGTGCTAGAGAACTAGCGGGAGCTCATGAGCAGTTCTTC
.	.	TRBV6-5	TRBJ1-1	CASSYGDGAEAFF	TGTGCCAGCAGTTACGGTGACGGGGCTGAAGCTTTCTTT
.	.	TRBV2	TRBJ2-1	CASSALRVTTRDEQFF	TGTGCCAGCAGTGCACTCCGGGTCACCACCCGGGATGAGCAGTTCTTC
many	.	TRBV6-1	TRBJ2-1	CASSVALEGEQFF	TGTGCCAGCAGTGTAGCCCTGGAGGGTGAGCAGTTCTTC
few	.	TRBV6-1	TRBJ2-1	CASRPTGHLNNEQFF	TGTGCCAGCAGGCCTACGGGACACCTAAACAATGAGCAGTTCTTC
.	TRBD1	TRBV20-1	TRBJ1-1	CSASDRVITEAFF	TGCAGTGCCAGCGACAGGGTCATCACTGAAGCTTTCTTT
.	.	TRBV7-2	TRBJ1-1	CASSLNLFMSTEAFF	TGTGCCAGCAGCTTAAATCTATTCATGAGCACTGAAGCTTTCTTT
many	.	TRBV28	TRBJ1-1	CASSPHDTNTEAFF	TGTGCCAGCAGTCCCCATGACACGAACACTGAAGCTTTCTTT
.	TRBD2	TRBV20-1	TRBJ2-1	CSAPQPTSGRASRGEQFF	TGCAGTGCTCCCCAACCCACTAGCGGGAGGGCCTCACGAGGCGAGCAGTTCTTC
.	TRBD2	TRBV27	TRBJ2-3	CASSQQAGGFADTQYF	TGTGCCAGCAGCCAACAAGCGGGAGGGTTCGCAGATACGCAGTATTTT
few	TRBD1	TRBV30	TRBJ1-5	CAWSLGQGIQPQHF	TGTGCCTGGAGTTTGGGACAGGGGATTCAGCCCCAGCATTTT
.	.	TRBV25-1	TRBJ2-7	CASSTIVGEQYF	TGTGCCAGCAGTACCATCGTCGGGGAGCAGTACTTC
many	.	TRBV5-1	TRBJ1-2	CASSLAASYGYTF	TGCGCCAGCAGCTTGGCTGCGAGCTATGGCTACACCTTC
.	TRBD2	TRBV9	TRBJ2-7	CASSQRGSSYEQYF	TGTGCCAGCAGCCAGCGGGGTTCTTCCTACGAGCAGTACTTC
few	.	TRBV10-1	TRBJ2-1	CASSESTDAGQFF	TGCGCCAGCAGTGAGTCAACGGACGCAGGGCAGTTCTTC
.	.	TRBV28	TRBJ2-2	CASRSTGYLLF	TGTGCCAGCAGATCGACAGGATACCTTCTTTTT
few	TRBD2	TRBV7-9	TRBJ2-5	CASSLGGGLQETQYF	TGTGCCAGCAGCTTAGGCGGGGGGCTGCAAGAGACCCAGTACTTC
many	TRBD2	TRBV12-3/TRBV12-4	TRBJ2-7	CASSLAVIGLAGTEQYF	TGTGCCAGCAGTTTGGCCGTCATCGGACTAGCGGGAACCGAGCAGTACTTC
.	TRBD1	TRBV6-1	TRBJ1-2	CASSRGWDSNLHGYTF	TGTGCCAGCAGTCGAGGTTGGGACAGCAATTTACATGGCTACACCTTC
many	.	TRBV6-1	TRBJ1-1	CASKGPGAFF	TGTGCCAGCAAGGGTCCTGGGGCTTTCTTT
few	.	TRBV6-8	TRBJ1-4	CASTVGGTNEKLFF	TGTGCCAGCACGGTCGGGGGCACTAATGAAAAACTGTTTTTT
many	.	TRBV11-2	TRBJ2-7	CASSLGWRSYEQYF	TGTGCCAGCAGCTTGGGATGGAGATCCTACGAGCAGTACTTC
many	.	TRBV10-3	TRBJ1-1	CAISEWGVTEAFF	TGTGCCATCAGTGAGTGGGGGGTCACTGAAGCTTTCTTT
many	.	TRBV6-1	TRBJ1-3	CASSEWTSGNTIYF	TGTGCCAGCAGTGAATGGACGTCTGGAAACACCATATATTTT
many	.	TRBV6-6	TRBJ2-7	CASSYSMRRVQYEQYF	TGTGCCAGCAGTTACTCGATGCGCAGGGTACAGTACGAGCAGTACTTC
many	.	TRBV11-3	TRBJ2-3	CASSLRRDTDTQYF	TGTGCCAGCAGCTTAAGAAGGGACACAGATACGCAGTATTTT
many	TRBD2	TRBV12-3/TRBV12-4	TRBJ2-1	CASRTQTGTRDNEQFF	TGTGCCAGCAGAACCCAAACCGGGACTAGAGACAATGAGCAGTTCTTC
many	.	TRBV10-3	TRBJ2-1	CAISRLPDEQFF	TGTGCCATCAGTAGACTCCCTGATGAGCAGTTCTTC
many	.	TRBV7-2	TRBJ2-1	CASSLAVLGAYEQFF	TGTGCCAGCAGCTTAGCGGTCCTGGGAGCCTATGAGCAGTTCTTC
many	.	TRBV6-2/TRBV6-3	TRBJ1-1	CASSYSRGKAFF	TGTGCCAGCAGTTACTCGAGGGGTAAAGCTTTCTTT
.	.	TRBV19	TRBJ1-6	CASGENSYNSPLHF	TGTGCCAGTGGGGAGAACTCCTATAATTCACCCCTCCACTTT
many	.	TRBV5-1	TRBJ2-3	CASSPDKTDTQYF	TGCGCCAGCAGCCCGGACAAGACAGATACGCAGTATTTT
few	.	TRBV12-3/TRBV12-4	TRBJ1-5	CASSSTDSAAPQPQHF	TGTGCCAGCAGTTCGACGGACAGTGCAGCCCCTCAGCCCCAGCATTTT
many	TRBD1	TRBV6-2/TRBV6-3	TRBJ2-7	CASTLTGAISYEQYF	TGTGCCAGCACCTTGACAGGGGCCATCTCCTACGAGCAGTACTTC
.	.	TRBV5-5	TRBJ2-2	CASSLGWRANTGELFF	TGTGCCAGCAGCTTGGGGTGGAGGGCAAACACCGGGGAGCTGTTTTTT
.	TRBD2	TRBV7-2	TRBJ2-2	CASSRDLAGDTGELFF	TGTGCCAGCAGCCGGGATCTAGCGGGAGACACCGGGGAGCTGTTTTTT
many	TRBD1	TRBV20-1	TRBJ2-5	CSAREGTGGGETQYF	TGCAGTGCTAGAGAAGGGACAGGGGGAGGAGAGACCCAGTACTTC
few	.	TRBV20-1	TRBJ2-7	CSASPYGRVNYEQYF	TGCAGTGCTAGTCCGTACGGCCGGGTAAACTACGAGCAGTACTTC
.	TRBD2	TRBV20-1	TRBJ2-1	CSASKLAGGPNEQFF	TGCAGTGCTAGTAAACTAGCGGGAGGGCCCAATGAGCAGTTCTTC
many	.	TRBV30	TRBJ2-7	CAWSVPSYEQYF	TGTGCCTGGAGTGTCCCTTCGTACGAGCAGTACTTC